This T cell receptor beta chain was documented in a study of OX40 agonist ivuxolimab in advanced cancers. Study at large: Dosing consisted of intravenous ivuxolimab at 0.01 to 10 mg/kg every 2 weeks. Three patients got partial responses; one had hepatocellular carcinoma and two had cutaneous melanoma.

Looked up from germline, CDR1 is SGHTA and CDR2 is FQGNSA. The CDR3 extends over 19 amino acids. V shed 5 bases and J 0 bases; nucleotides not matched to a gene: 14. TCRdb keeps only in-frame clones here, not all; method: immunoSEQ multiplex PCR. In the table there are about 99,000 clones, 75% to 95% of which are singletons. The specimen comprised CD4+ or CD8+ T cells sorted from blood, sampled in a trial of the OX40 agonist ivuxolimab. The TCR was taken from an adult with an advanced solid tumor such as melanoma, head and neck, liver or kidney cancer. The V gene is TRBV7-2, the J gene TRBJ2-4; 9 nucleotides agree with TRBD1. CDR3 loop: CASSQTRTGAELAKNIQYF. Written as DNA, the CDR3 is TGTGCCAGCAGCCAAACCCGGACAGGGGCCGAACTAGCCAAAAACATTCAGTACTTC.